This record covers a single T cell receptor beta chain. The same CDR3 arises from other DNA sequences in this sample as well. The sample is drawn from a study of blood T cell repertoires in COVID-19. Study-wide background: Collection of acute and convalescent COVID-19 samples took place in the United States, Italy and Spain. Sources were T cells, B-cell-depleted T cells, or PBMCs; the material itself was cDNA or gDNA.

Unmatched junction bases numbered 2, after V lost 0 bases and J lost 7 bases. This CDR3 has 14 amino acids. CDR1 is SEHNR, CDR2 FQNEAQ, per germline (reference sequence). In the source study's methods: For nucleated cells, counts were estimated from reference gene primer amplification. Produced via immunoSEQ multiplex PCR; TCRdb's table is partial and in-frame only. That table supplies the V and J calls and clone size; D and trimming were determined from the DNA. The sample lists 150,000 to 200,000 clones; less than 90% were seen once. The source is a man in his 60s with acute or convalescent COVID-19. The sequencing input was peripheral blood. The rearrangement uses TRBV7-9 and TRBJ1-4; 7 nucleotides align to TRBD1. The CDR3 protein is CASSLAQGGEKLFF. DNA for the CDR3: TGTGCCAGCAGCTTAGCGCAGGGGGGTGAAAAACTGTTTTTT. Combining the CDR3 with reference TRBV7-9 and TRBJ1-4 gives the whole variable domain DTGVSQNPRHKITKRGQNVTFRCDPISEHNRLYWYRQTLGQGPEFLTYFQNEAQLEKSRLLSDRFSAERPKGSFSTLEIQRTEQGDSAMYLCASSLAQGGEKLFFGSGTQLSVL.